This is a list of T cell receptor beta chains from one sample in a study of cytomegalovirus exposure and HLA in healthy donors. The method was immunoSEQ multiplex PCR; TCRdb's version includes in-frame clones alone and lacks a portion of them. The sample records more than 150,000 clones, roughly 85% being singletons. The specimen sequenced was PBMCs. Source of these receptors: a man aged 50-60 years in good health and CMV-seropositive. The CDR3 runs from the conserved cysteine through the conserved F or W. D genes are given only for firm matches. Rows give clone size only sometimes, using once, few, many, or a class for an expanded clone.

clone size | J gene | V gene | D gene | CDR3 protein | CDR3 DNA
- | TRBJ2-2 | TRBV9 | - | CASSVEGAHTGELFF | TGTGCCAGCAGCGTAGAAGGGGCGCACACCGGGGAGCTGTTTTTT
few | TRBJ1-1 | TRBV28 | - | CASSLPGGNTEAFF | TGTGCCAGCAGTCTTCCGGGGGGTAACACTGAAGCTTTCTTT
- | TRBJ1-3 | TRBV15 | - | CATSRDSDSSGNTIYF | TGTGCCACCAGCAGAGATAGTGACAGCTCTGGAAACACCATATATTTT
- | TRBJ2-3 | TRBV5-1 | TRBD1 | CASCRDSRRDTQYF | TGCGCCAGCTGCAGGGACAGTAGGAGAGATACGCAGTATTTT
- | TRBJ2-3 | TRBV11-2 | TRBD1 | CASSDTGGAGDTQYF | TGTGCCAGCAGCGATACAGGGGGCGCGGGAGATACGCAGTATTTT
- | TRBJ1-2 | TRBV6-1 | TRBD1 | CATFGGTGAYGYTF | TGTGCCACATTCGGGGGGACAGGGGCCTATGGCTACACCTTC
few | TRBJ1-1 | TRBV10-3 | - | CAISDSGSSVEAFF | TGTGCCATCAGTGACTCAGGGTCCTCAGTTGAAGCTTTCTTT
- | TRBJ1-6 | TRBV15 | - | CATSRENQTDNSPLHF | TGTGCCACCAGCAGAGAGAATCAGACAGATAATTCACCCCTCCACTTT
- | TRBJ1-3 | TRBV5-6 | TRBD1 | CASSWGTGDAGNTIYF | TGTGCCAGCAGCTGGGGGACAGGGGATGCTGGAAACACCATATATTTT
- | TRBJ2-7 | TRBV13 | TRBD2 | CASSPGLAGTSSYEQYF | TGTGCCAGCAGCCCCGGACTAGCGGGTACTAGCTCCTACGAGCAGTACTTC
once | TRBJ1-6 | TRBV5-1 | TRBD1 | CASSLAATGDFYNSPLHF | TGCGCCAGCAGCTTGGCCGCCACAGGGGACTTCTATAATTCACCCCTCCACTTT
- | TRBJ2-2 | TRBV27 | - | CASSSPGGLNTGELFF | TGTGCCAGCAGTTCACCGGGGGGCCTAAACACCGGGGAGCTGTTTTTT
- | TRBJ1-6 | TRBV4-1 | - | CASSQDFFTPGRNSPLHF | TGCGCCAGCAGCCAAGATTTTTTTACCCCCGGGAGGAATTCACCCCTCCACTTT
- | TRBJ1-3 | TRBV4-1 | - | CASSLFPQGSGNTIYF | TGCGCCAGCAGCCTCTTCCCACAGGGTTCTGGAAACACCATATATTTT
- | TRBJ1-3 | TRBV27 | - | CASSPESHGNTIYF | TGTGCCAGCAGTCCTGAGAGCCACGGAAACACCATATATTTT
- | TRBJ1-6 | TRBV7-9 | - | CSSSPKGTKVGSPLHF | TGTTCCAGCAGCCCAAAGGGGACAAAAGTAGGGTCACCCCTCCACTTT
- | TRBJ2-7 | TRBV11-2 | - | CASSVRDTNSYEQYF | TGTGCCAGCAGCGTCCGGGACACCAACTCCTACGAGCAGTACTTC
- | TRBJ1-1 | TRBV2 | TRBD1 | CADGATGGTEAFF | TGTGCCGACGGGGCGACAGGGGGCACTGAAGCTTTCTTT
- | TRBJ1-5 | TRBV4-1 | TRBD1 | CASSQDPTGNQPQHF | TGCGCCAGCAGCCAAGATCCGACAGGGAATCAGCCCCAGCATTTT
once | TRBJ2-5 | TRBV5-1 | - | CASSLEQVQETQYF | TGCGCCAGCAGCTTGGAACAGGTCCAAGAGACCCAGTACTTC
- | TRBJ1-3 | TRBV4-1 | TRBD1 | CASSPDGTGGSGNTIYF | TGCGCCAGCAGCCCAGATGGGACAGGAGGCTCTGGAAACACCATATATTTT
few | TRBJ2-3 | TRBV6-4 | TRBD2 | CASSAGGATDTQYF | TGTGCCAGCAGTGCCGGGGGGGCCACAGATACGCAGTATTTT
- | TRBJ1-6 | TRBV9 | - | CASSVMMDGGSSPLHF | TGTGCCAGCAGCGTAATGATGGATGGGGGCAGTTCACCCCTCCACTTT
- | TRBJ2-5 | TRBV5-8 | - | CASSLRTPETQYF | TGTGCCAGCAGCTTGAGGACACCAGAGACCCAGTACTTC
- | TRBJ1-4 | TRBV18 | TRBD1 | CASSPPSQGGEKLFF | TGTGCCAGCTCACCACCGAGCCAGGGGGGTGAAAAACTGTTTTTT
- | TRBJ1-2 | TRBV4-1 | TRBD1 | CASSVTRGRPYGYTF | TGCGCCAGCAGCGTAACCAGGGGGCGACCCTATGGCTACACCTTC
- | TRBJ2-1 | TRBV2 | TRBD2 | CASSEEFSGGKQFF | TGTGCCAGCAGTGAAGAATTTAGCGGGGGGAAACAGTTCTTC
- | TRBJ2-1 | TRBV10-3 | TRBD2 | CAISELKMTSGGDYRSYNEQFF | TGTGCCATCAGTGAGTTGAAAATGACTAGCGGGGGGGACTACCGATCCTACAATGAGCAGTTCTTC
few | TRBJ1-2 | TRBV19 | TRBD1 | CASSLQTGGEGYTF | TGTGCCAGTAGTCTCCAGACAGGGGGTGAAGGCTACACCTTC
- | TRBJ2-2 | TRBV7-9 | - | CASSLVQGNTGELFF | TGTGCCAGCAGCTTAGTACAGGGGAACACCGGGGAGCTGTTTTTT
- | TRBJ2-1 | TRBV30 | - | CAWSGLLLEQFF | TGTGCCTGGAGCGGACTACTGCTTGAGCAGTTCTTC
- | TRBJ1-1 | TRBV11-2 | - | CASSLGPDTEAFF | TGTGCCAGCAGCTTAGGGCCAGACACTGAAGCTTTCTTT
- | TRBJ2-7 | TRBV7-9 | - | CASTTRASSYEQYF | TGTGCCAGCACCACCAGGGCGAGCTCCTACGAGCAGTACTTC
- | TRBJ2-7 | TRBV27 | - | CASSFTDTPTYEQYF | TGTGCCAGCAGTTTCACAGATACCCCAACCTACGAGCAGTACTTC
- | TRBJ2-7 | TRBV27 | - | CASSFLATPTYEQYF | TGTGCCAGCAGTTTCCTCGCGACACCAACCTACGAGCAGTACTTC
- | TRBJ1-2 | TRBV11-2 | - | CASSPGTLRGYGYTF | TGTGCCAGCAGTCCCGGGACTCTTCGAGGCTATGGCTACACCTTC